This T cell receptor beta chain was identified during a study of beta chain features in type 1 diabetes. Study-wide points: Individuals with type 1 diabetes displayed fewer insertions and more deletions at VDJ junctions. Sampled from patients, naive, central memory and Treg TCRB repertoires appeared more similar than those sampled from healthy donors. TCRB CDR3 length was moderately but significantly reduced in all four CD4+ subsets of Type 1 diabetes patients. The influence of HLA type on TCRB rearrangement stayed undetermined.

To note about this clone: Its antigen remains unidentified.

Every bit of the isolated RNA underwent reverse transcription, so sequencing read expressed TCRB transcripts. Regulatory, naive and central memory T cell samples averaged approximately 3.5 million reads. Sequencing used immunoSEQ multiplex PCR; TCRdb keeps in-frame clones, though not all of them. The sample lists fewer than 300,000 clones, around 21% occurring once. Sequences were obtained from naive CD4+ T cells from blood. This receptor was obtained from a woman aged 40-49 years with type 1 diabetes.

CDR3 residues: CAISEQAQETQYF. Written as DNA, the CDR3 is TGTGCCATCAGTGAGCAGGCCCAAGAGACCCAGTACTTC. The chain is built from TRBV10-3 and TRBJ2-5; D not resolved. Germline CDR1 reads ENHRY; CDR2 reads SYGVKD. V gave up 2 bases and J gave up 1 base, with 5 bases separating them. The CDR3 is 13 amino acids.